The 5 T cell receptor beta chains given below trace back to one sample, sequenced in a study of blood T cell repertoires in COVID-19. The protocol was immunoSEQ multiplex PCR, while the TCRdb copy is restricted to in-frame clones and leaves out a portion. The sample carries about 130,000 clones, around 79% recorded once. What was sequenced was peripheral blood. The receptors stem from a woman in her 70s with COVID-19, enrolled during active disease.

The CDR3 protein is CASSLRTGEAYEQYF. Here the CDR3 DNA reads TGCGCCAGCAGCTTACGGACAGGGGAGGCCTACGAGCAGTACTTC. The J gene is TRBJ2-7, the V gene TRBV5-1; 9 bases match TRBD1. This CDR3 is built from 15 residues. Germline trimming cut 2 bases from V and 2 bases from J; bases unmatched to any gene: 5. The germline CDR1 and CDR2 sequences are SGHRS and YFSETQ.

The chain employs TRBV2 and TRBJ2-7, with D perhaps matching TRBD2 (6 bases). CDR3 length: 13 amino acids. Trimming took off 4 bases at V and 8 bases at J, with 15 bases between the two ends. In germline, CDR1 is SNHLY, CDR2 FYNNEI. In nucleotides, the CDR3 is TGTGCCAGCAGTGGCCCGGGACTCCCTCAGCAGTACTTC. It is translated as CASSGPGLPQQYF.

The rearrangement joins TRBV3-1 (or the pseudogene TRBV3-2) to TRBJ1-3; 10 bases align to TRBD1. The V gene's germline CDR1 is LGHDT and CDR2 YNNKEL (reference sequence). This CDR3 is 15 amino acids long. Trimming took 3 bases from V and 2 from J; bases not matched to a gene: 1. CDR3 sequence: CASSHGQGAGNTIYF. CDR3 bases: TGTGCCAGCAGCCACGGACAGGGGGCTGGAAACACCATATATTTT.

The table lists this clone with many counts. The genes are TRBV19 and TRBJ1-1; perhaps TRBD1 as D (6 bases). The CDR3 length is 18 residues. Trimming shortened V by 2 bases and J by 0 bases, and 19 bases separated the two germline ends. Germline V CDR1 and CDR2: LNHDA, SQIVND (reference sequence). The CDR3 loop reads CASSIRTAAGAVNTEAFF. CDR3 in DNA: TGTGCCAGTAGTATAAGAACGGCGGCAGGGGCGGTGAACACTGAAGCTTTCTTT.

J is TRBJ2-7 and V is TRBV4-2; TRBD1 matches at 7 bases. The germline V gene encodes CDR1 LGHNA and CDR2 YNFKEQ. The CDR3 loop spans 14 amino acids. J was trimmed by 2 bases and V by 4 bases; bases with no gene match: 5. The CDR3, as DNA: TGTGCCAGCAGCCGGAGACAGGGACCCTACGAGCAGTACTTC. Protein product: CASSRRQGPYEQYF.